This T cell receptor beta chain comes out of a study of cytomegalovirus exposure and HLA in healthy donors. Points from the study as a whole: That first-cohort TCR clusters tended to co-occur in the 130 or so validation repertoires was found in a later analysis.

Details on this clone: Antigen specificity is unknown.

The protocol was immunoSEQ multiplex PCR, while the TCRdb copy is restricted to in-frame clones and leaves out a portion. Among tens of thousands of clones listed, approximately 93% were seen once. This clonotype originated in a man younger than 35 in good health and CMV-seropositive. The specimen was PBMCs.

This chain's CDR3 is CASSQGQGMNTEAFF. In DNA form, the CDR3 reads TGTGCCAGCAGCCAGGGACAGGGGATGAACACTGAAGCTTTCTTT. The rearrangement links TRBV11-3 to TRBJ1-1; 10 bases fit TRBD1. Germline V gives CDR1 SGHNT, CDR2 YENEEA. This CDR3 is built from 15 residues. V was clipped by 5 bases and J by 0 bases; unmatched bases: 3.